The 14 T cell receptor beta chains below come from one sample, sequenced in a study of OX40 agonist ivuxolimab in advanced cancers. Clones were read by immunoSEQ multiplex PCR, and TCRdb kept only the in-frame ones, dropping some. The sample includes 55,000 to 80,000 clones, roughly 86% of them seen just once. The source was CD4+ or CD8+ T cells sorted from blood, collected in a trial of the OX40 agonist ivuxolimab. The receptors were sampled from an adult with an advanced solid tumor such as melanoma, head and neck, liver or kidney cancer.

The rearrangement uses TRBV5-1 and TRBJ2-3, with D perhaps matching TRBD2 (6 bases). There are 15 residues in the CDR3. Per the germline V gene, CDR1 is SGHRS and CDR2 is YFSETQ. Trimming pared 4 bases from V and 0 bases from J, leaving 12 bases between. The CDR3 nucleotides read TGCGCCAGCAGCCAACGGGACTCAAGCACAGATACGCAGTATTTT. This encodes CASSQRDSSTDTQYF.

The gene calls are TRBV4-1 and TRBJ2-5; 7 nucleotides agree with TRBD2. This CDR3 has 17 amino acids. The ends lost 4 bases at V and 1 base at J; junction bases unmatched: 12. In germline, CDR1 is MGHRA, CDR2 YSYEKL. CDR3 coding DNA: TGCGCCAGCAGCCCAAGATTGGCGGGGGAGATCCAAGAGACCCAGTACTTC. As protein: CASSPRLAGEIQETQYF.

The rearrangement links TRBV7-2 to TRBJ2-1; no reliable D call. Per the germline V gene, CDR1 is SGHTA and CDR2 is FQGNSA. This CDR3 is 14 amino acids long. The germline V and J ends were trimmed by 2 bases and 8 bases, with 13 bases remaining between them. CDR3 nucleotides: TGTGCCAGCAGCTTAAGTTTTCGCAAGGATGAGCAGTTCTTC. Its protein is CASSLSFRKDEQFF.

This sequence joins TRBV25-1 and TRBJ2-7, with D unclear. The V gene lost 8 bases and the J gene lost 2 bases, with 13 bases spanning the gap. The length of the CDR3 is 13 residues. Germline CDR1 reads MGHDK; CDR2 reads SYGVNS. The CDR3 region is CASEPPEPYEQYF. The CDR3 DNA reads as TGTGCCAGCGAGCCCCCTGAACCCTACGAGCAGTACTTC.

V and J are TRBV6-5 and TRBJ1-3; the D is unclear. From germline, CDR1 is MNHEY and CDR2 SVGAGI. The V gene lost 0 bases and the J gene lost 8 bases, with 14 bases spanning the gap. The CDR3 runs to 15 residues. The CDR3 reads CASSYSTFLADTIYF. The CDR3 bases are TGTGCCAGCAGTTACTCTACCTTTCTCGCGGACACCATATATTTT.

V and J are TRBV5-4 and TRBJ2-6, with D tentatively TRBD2 (5 bases). There are 18 residues in the CDR3. Germline V gene sequence: CDR1 SGHNT, CDR2 YYREEE (reference sequence). V shed 4 bases and J shed 4 bases, with 21 bases lying between them. DNA for the CDR3: TGTGCCAGCAGCCCCGGGATCGGAAAGGGCTCGGGGGCCAACGTCCTGACTTTC. This gives the protein CASSPGIGKGSGANVLTF.

V usage is TRBV13 and J usage is TRBJ2-1, with 8 bases identical to TRBD1. CDR1 and CDR2 from the germline V gene are PRHDT and FYEKMQ (reference sequence). The CDR3 consists of 16 residues. The J segment lost 4 bases and the V segment lost 3 bases, leaving 8 bases of the junction unmatched. The CDR3 is CASSFSVRDRYNEQFF. The DNA of the CDR3 is TGTGCCAGCAGCTTTTCAGTCCGGGACAGGTACAATGAGCAGTTCTTC.

The V gene is TRBV4-2, the J gene TRBJ1-1; tentatively, D is TRBD1 (6 bases). CDR1 is LGHNA, CDR2 YNFKEQ, per germline. The CDR3 consists of 14 residues. V lost 1 base and J lost 4, with 10 bases in between. In DNA, the CDR3 is TGTGCCAGCAGCCAAGTACAGGGAGTCACTGAAGCTTTCTTT. Its protein is CASSQVQGVTEAFF.

This clone was recorded a few times. V gene TRBV28 combines with J gene TRBJ1-6; TRBD1 matches 7 bases. The CDR3 spans 15 residues. V shed 5 bases, J shed 9 bases, and the junction held 10 bases outside the gene matches. Germline CDR1 MDHEN, CDR2 SYDVKM. The chain's CDR3 is CASSTSGGAASPLHF. The CDR3 DNA reads TGTGCCAGCAGTACCTCAGGGGGGGCGGCTTCACCCCTCCACTTT.

For this clone: At one boundary the junction diverges from the germline segment, which might be a read error. The CDR3 bases are TGTGCTAGCAGCTTAGATGAGTCAGGTACCAATCAGCCCCAGCATTTT. Protein sequence: CASSLDESGTNQPQHF. This chain joins TRBV7-7 and TRBJ1-5; D unresolved. The CDR3 runs 16 residues. Germline loops: CDR1 SSHAT, CDR2 FNYEAQ (reference sequence).

This chain joins TRBV7-2 and TRBJ2-5, with D uncertain. The J call may be wrong; the DNA end is better matched by TRBJ2-7. The CDR3 runs to 17 residues. The germline CDR1 and CDR2 sequences are SGHTA and FQGNSA. In DNA form, the CDR3 reads TGTGCCAGCAGCTTAGACCTAAGGTCAGGTTCTTCCTACGAGCAGTACTTC. Translation gives CASSLDLRSGSSYEQYF.

The V gene is TRBV5-4, the J gene TRBJ1-4; no clear D gene. V was clipped by 2 bases and J by 6 bases, with 11 bases between them. Per the germline V gene, CDR1 is SGHNT and CDR2 is YYREEE (reference sequence). This CDR3 comprises 14 residues. In nucleotides, the CDR3 is TGTGCCAGCAGCTTAGAGATGGCGGATGAAAAACTGTTTTTT. Translated, it gives CASSLEMADEKLFF. Combining the CDR3 with reference TRBV5-4 and TRBJ1-4 gives the whole variable domain ETGVTQSPTHLIKTRGQQVTLRCSSQSGHNTVSWYQQALGQGPQFIFQYYREEENGRGNFPPRFSGLQFPNYSSELNVNALELDDSALYLCASSLEMADEKLFFGSGTQLSVL.

This chain uses TRBV30 with TRBJ2-2; D gene ambiguous. From germline, CDR1 is GTSNPN and CDR2 SVGIG (reference sequence). This CDR3 contains 12 residues. Trimming stripped 3 bases from V and 7 bases from J, with 9 bases between. In nucleotides, the CDR3 is TGTGCCTGGAGGGAGACTTACGGGGAGCTGTTTTTT. This sequence encodes CAWRETYGELFF. Complete variable domain (other parts from reference TRBV30 and TRBJ2-2): SQTIHQWPATLVQPVGSPLSLECTVEGTSNPNLYWYRQAAGRGLQLLFYSVGIGQISSEVPQNLSASRPQDRQFILSSKKLLLSDSGFYLCAWRETYGELFFGEGSRLTVL.

The rearrangement uses TRBV6-6 and TRBJ1-1; 7 nucleotides match TRBD1. J was trimmed by 12 bases and V by 7 bases; bases with no gene match: 8. The CDR3 is 11 amino acids. Germline assignment: CDR1 MNHNY and CDR2 SVGAGI (reference sequence). The DNA of the CDR3 is TGTGCCAGCACCTTAGACAGGGCAACTTTCTTT. It encodes CASTLDRATFF.